This T cell receptor (beta chain) derives from a study of T cells after posttransplantation cyclophosphamide. Sequencing used immunoSEQ multiplex PCR; TCRdb keeps in-frame clones, though not all of them. This table holds 7,000 to 8,000 clones, roughly four fifths found once. A marrow graft followed busulfan-fludarabine conditioning, with cyclophosphamide on days +3 and +4. Overall study results and limits: Blood and skin or GI T cell repertoires showed limited TRB overlap. Later post-transplant blood repertoires were often dominated by donor CD8+ memory clones. Recipient CMV seropositivity and CMV reactivation strongly tracked TRB clonality.

Germline V gene sequence: CDR1 SGHDN, CDR2 FVKESK. The CDR3 has 14 residues. Concerning this clone itself: Its antigen is unidentified. At one boundary the junction diverges from the germline segment, which might be a read error.

The receptor was isolated from a female patient in her thirties or forties who received an allogeneic stem cell transplant from a related donor, was CMV-positive, and had no GVHD. Some T cells may be the graft donor's. This specimen consisted of CD4+ T cells sorted from blood, obtained more than 1,000 days after allogeneic stem cell transplant with posttransplant cyclophosphamide. This chain uses TRBV14 with TRBJ2-7, with D possibly TRBD2 on 5 matching bases. This CDR3 reads CASSQGARLWEQCF. CDR3 DNA: TGTGCCAGCAGCCAAGGGGCGAGGCTTTGGGAGCAGTGCTTC.